This T cell receptor beta chain was captured in a study of blood T cell repertoires in COVID-19. The V end lost 1 base, the J end lost 6 bases, and 10 bases lay between the germline ends. The CDR3 consists of 13 residues. Sequencing was performed with immunoSEQ multiplex PCR; in TCRdb, only in-frame clones are kept and a portion is missing. The sample has some 270,000 clones; roughly 84% are singletons. The sequenced material came from peripheral blood. This clonotype originated in a woman aged 40 to 50 who had recovered from COVID-19. The gene calls are TRBV12-3 or TRBV12-4 and TRBJ2-7, with D possibly matching TRBD1 (6 bases). The CDR3 sequence is CASSLDTGLEQYF. In nucleotides, the CDR3 is TGTGCCAGCAGTTTAGACACAGGGCTCGAGCAGTACTTC.